This is a list of T cell receptor beta chains from one sample in a study of Ad26.COV2.S vaccination and SARS-CoV-2 variants. Sequencing was performed with immunoSEQ multiplex PCR; in TCRdb, only in-frame clones are kept and a portion is missing. The table records roughly 400,000 clones, about 90% of them present only once. The material sequenced was peripheral blood, taken in a trial of Ad26.COV2.S vaccine versus placebo. These receptors all stem from a person aged 18-60 years who received the Ad26.COV2.S COVID-19 vaccine or a placebo. The CDR3 runs from the conserved cysteine through the conserved F or W. Each record gives: CDR3 protein, CDR3 DNA, V gene, D gene, clone size, J gene. The D gene is left open where the match is weak. The size of a clone is reported for some rows only, either as once, few or many, or as a class for expanded clones.

CASSQAPGTSGGAGETQYF	TGCGCCAGCAGCCAGGCACCCGGGACTAGCGGGGGGGCTGGAGAGACCCAGTACTTC	TRBV5-1	TRBD2	-	TRBJ2-5
CASSQRGGADTQYF	TGTGCCAGCAGCCAGCGGGGGGGCGCAGATACGCAGTATTTT	TRBV3-1/TRBV3-2	TRBD2	-	TRBJ2-3
CASSQNTGGWETQYF	TGTGCCAGCAGCCAAAATACAGGGGGCTGGGAGACCCAGTACTTC	TRBV7-2	TRBD1	-	TRBJ2-5
CAWSVLTSGGAGELFF	TGTGCCTGGAGTGTTTTGACTAGCGGGGGGGCCGGGGAGCTGTTTTTT	TRBV30	TRBD2	-	TRBJ2-2
CASSVSYSNQPQHF	TGCGCCAGCAGTGTATCTTATAGCAATCAGCCCCAGCATTTT	TRBV10-2	-	-	TRBJ1-5
CASSQDTTREDYEQYF	TGCGCCAGCAGCCAAGATACGACAAGGGAGGACTACGAGCAGTACTTC	TRBV4-3	-	-	TRBJ2-7
CASSDGGLGGANVLTF	TGTGCCAGCAGTGACGGGGGACTGGGCGGGGCCAACGTCCTGACTTTC	TRBV2	-	-	TRBJ2-6
CASSLDPVEQFF	TGTGCCAGCAGCTTAGATCCGGTCGAGCAGTTCTTC	TRBV11-2	-	-	TRBJ2-1
CASSNTGELFF	TGTGCCAGCAGCAACACCGGGGAGCTGTTTTTT	TRBV2	-	-	TRBJ2-2
CARGGVGETQYF	TGTGCCAGGGGAGGGGTAGGAGAGACCCAGTACTTC	TRBV30	TRBD2	-	TRBJ2-5
CATSEPVTGYTF	TGTGCCACCAGTGAACCAGTAACTGGCTACACCTTC	TRBV24-1	-	-	TRBJ1-2
CAWSGGTGGRGNTIYF	TGTGCCTGGAGCGGTGGGACAGGGGGTCGTGGAAACACCATATATTTT	TRBV30	TRBD1	-	TRBJ1-3
CASLGGGRNSPLHF	TGTGCCAGCCTAGGGGGGGGTCGAAATTCACCCCTCCACTTT	TRBV6-5	-	-	TRBJ1-6
CSVRSGNTIYF	TGCAGCGTTCGCTCTGGAAACACCATATATTTT	TRBV29-1	-	many	TRBJ1-3
CASSLLGTGTAYGYTF	TGTGCCAGCAGTTTACTGGGGACAGGGACCGCATATGGCTACACCTTC	TRBV28	TRBD1	-	TRBJ1-2
CSVETTYYGYTF	TGCAGCGTTGAGACTACTTACTATGGCTACACCTTC	TRBV29-1	-	few	TRBJ1-2
CASSLLSSIRVF	TGTGCCAGCAGTTTACTTTCGTCCATTAGGGTCTTC	TRBV12-3/TRBV12-4	-	once	TRBJ2-1
CASSPGTSLHEQYF	TGCGCCAGCAGCCCCGGGACTAGTCTCCACGAGCAGTACTTC	TRBV5-1	TRBD2	once	TRBJ2-7
CASSPYSREGGMYF	TGTGCCAGCAGTCCATATAGCAGGGAGGGAGGGATGTATTTT	TRBV28	TRBD2	-	TRBJ2-3
CASSLRLLTTDTQYF	TGTGCCAGCAGCTTAAGACTCTTAACCACAGATACGCAGTATTTT	TRBV2	-	-	TRBJ2-3
CASSTDREPGNTIYF	TGTGCCAGCAGTACGGACAGGGAGCCTGGAAACACCATATATTTT	TRBV28	TRBD1	-	TRBJ1-3
CASSLGTNTEAFF	TGTGCCAGCAGCTTAGGTACGAACACTGAAGCTTTCTTT	TRBV7-2	-	-	TRBJ1-1
CASSAQSSTNYGYTF	TGTGCCAGCAGCGCCCAAAGCAGTACTAACTATGGCTACACCTTC	TRBV9	-	-	TRBJ1-2
CASSLPGGNQPQHF	TGTGCCAGCAGCTTGCCAGGGGGTAACCAGCCCCAGCATTTT	TRBV5-4	TRBD1	-	TRBJ1-5
CASSLGGGGITDTQYF	TGTGCCAGCAGCTTGGGTGGGGGGGGAATCACAGATACGCAGTATTTT	TRBV5-4	TRBD2	once	TRBJ2-3
CAVLGSYEQYF	TGTGCCGTGTTGGGTTCCTACGAGCAGTACTTC	TRBV30	-	-	TRBJ2-7
CSVQDGNTEAFF	TGCAGCGTTCAGGACGGGAACACTGAAGCTTTCTTT	TRBV29-1	-	-	TRBJ1-1
CASSLAPGREEAFF	TGTGCCAGCAGCTTAGCGCCGGGCAGGGAGGAAGCTTTCTTT	TRBV7-2	-	-	TRBJ1-1
CSVQGARFPYNEQFF	TGCAGCGTTCAGGGGGCCCGTTTCCCCTACAATGAGCAGTTCTTC	TRBV29-1	TRBD1	-	TRBJ2-1
CASSNGGGRSYNEQFF	TGTGCCAGCAGCAATGGCGGGGGGCGCTCCTACAATGAGCAGTTCTTC	TRBV11-3	TRBD2	-	TRBJ2-1
CASRAGINYGYTF	TGTGCCAGCAGAGCCGGGATTAACTATGGCTACACCTTC	TRBV14	-	-	TRBJ1-2
CASSRGLAANNEQFF	TGCGCCAGCAGCCGCGGACTAGCGGCAAACAATGAGCAGTTCTTC	TRBV4-3	TRBD2	-	TRBJ2-1
CASSSTQGAGANVLTF	TGTGCCAGCAGCTCGACGCAGGGGGCCGGGGCCAACGTCCTGACTTTC	TRBV7-9	TRBD1	-	TRBJ2-6
CASSPGTGFNEQFF	TGTGCCAGCAGCCCGGGGACAGGGTTCAATGAGCAGTTCTTC	TRBV7-9	TRBD1	-	TRBJ2-1
CASTGLGQFF	TGTGCCAGCACGGGCCTCGGGCAGTTCTTC	TRBV7-9	-	few	TRBJ2-1
CASSWGSGPYEQYF	TGTGCCAGCAGCTGGGGGTCAGGGCCCTACGAGCAGTACTTC	TRBV7-2	-	-	TRBJ2-7
CASSRGPNYGYTF	TGTGCCAGCAGCCGGGGCCCTAACTATGGCTACACCTTC	TRBV6-5	-	-	TRBJ1-2
CASSKGQASSNQPQHF	TGTGCCAGCAGTAAAGGACAGGCCTCTAGCAATCAGCCCCAGCATTTT	TRBV6-1	TRBD1	-	TRBJ1-5
CASSLNTGELFF	TGTGCCAGCAGTTTGAACACCGGGGAGCTGTTTTTT	TRBV27	-	-	TRBJ2-2
CASSPRGAVPGELFF	TGTGCCAGCAGCCCCCGTGGGGCCGTTCCCGGGGAGCTGTTTTTT	TRBV5-4	-	few	TRBJ2-2
CASSFDRRNTEAFF	TGTGCCAGCAGCTTCGACAGGCGGAACACTGAAGCTTTCTTT	TRBV11-2	-	-	TRBJ1-1
CASSDTGFHEQYF	TGTGCCAGCAGTGACACAGGGTTCCACGAGCAGTACTTC	TRBV27	-	-	TRBJ2-7
CASSTWGENSYEQYF	TGTGCCAGCAGTACCTGGGGGGAGAACTCCTACGAGCAGTACTTC	TRBV7-2	-	-	TRBJ2-7
CAWTPGGANQPQHF	TGTGCCTGGACCCCGGGGGGGGCGAATCAGCCCCAGCATTTT	TRBV30	-	-	TRBJ1-5
CASSTGGFNYEQYF	TGTGCCAGCAGTACCGGGGGTTTTAACTACGAGCAGTACTTC	TRBV6-2/TRBV6-3	-	-	TRBJ2-7
CASSKIKGEVETQYF	TGTGCCAGCAGCAAAATAAAAGGGGAGGTAGAGACCCAGTACTTC	TRBV21-1	-	once	TRBJ2-5
CASSLRPGQGPYEQYF	TGTGCCAGCAGCTTGCGACCGGGACAGGGACCCTACGAGCAGTACTTC	TRBV14	TRBD1	-	TRBJ2-7
CASSSQGQGSNTGELFF	TGTGCCAGCAGCTCGCAAGGACAGGGGTCAAACACCGGGGAGCTGTTTTTT	TRBV7-9	TRBD1	once	TRBJ2-2
CASSYSNGQGWPQHF	TGTGCCAGCAGTTACTCGAATGGACAGGGATGGCCCCAGCATTTT	TRBV6-2/TRBV6-3	TRBD1	-	TRBJ1-5
CASSSGGGAYEQYF	TGTGCCAGTAGTTCAGGAGGGGGGGCCTACGAGCAGTACTTC	TRBV19	-	-	TRBJ2-7
CASSRAYEQYF	TGTGCCAGCAGCAGAGCCTACGAGCAGTACTTC	TRBV12-3/TRBV12-4	-	-	TRBJ2-7